A selection of T cell receptor beta chains follows, all from one sample in a study of T-cell memory formation after mild COVID-19. TCRdb re-called the 5' RACE reads through MiXCR, storing one row per CDR3 protein. The sample has fewer than 600,000 distinct CDR3 sequences; about 20% are singletons. The sample consisted of PBMCs or a T cell subset sorted from them (not recorded which). The source is an adult woman who had mild COVID-19 (a few samples of this study predate the infection). Cell type and time point are not known. CDR3s include the opening cysteine and the closing phenylalanine or tryptophan. D genes are given only for firm matches. Rows give clone size only sometimes, using once, few, many, or a class for an expanded clone.

D	size	V	J	CDR3	DNA
-	few	TRBV12-3/TRBV12-4	TRBJ1-2	CASSRDSLYGYTF	TGTGCCAGCAGTCGTGACAGCCTCTATGGCTACACCTTC
-	few	TRBV27	TRBJ1-6	CASSPRDTGTNNSPLHF	TGTGCCAGCAGTCCCCGGGACACCGGTACGAATAATTCACCCCTCCACTTT
-	-	TRBV20-1	TRBJ1-1	CSAPRGENTEAFF	TGCAGTGCTCCTCGAGGGGAGAACACTGAAGCTTTCTTT
-	-	TRBV5-4	TRBJ2-2	CASRLEGRGKERSGELFF	TGTGCCAGCAGACTGGAGGGCAGGGGAAAAGAAAGGTCCGGGGAGCTGTTTTTT
-	many	TRBV2	TRBJ2-3	CASSPRRVLSTDTQYF	TGTGCCAGCTCACCCAGGAGGGTCTTATCCACAGATACGCAGTATTTT
-	-	TRBV6-6	TRBJ1-3	CASRDPAARNTIYF	TGTGCCAGCAGAGACCCCGCCGCAAGAAACACCATATATTTT
TRBD2	many	TRBV7-6	TRBJ2-3	CASSLGLAGSSTDTQYF	TGTGCCAGCAGCTTAGGGCTAGCGGGGTCAAGCACAGATACGCAGTATTTT
-	few	TRBV24-1	TRBJ1-2	CATSDRRDYGYTF	TGTGCCACCAGTGACCGCAGGGATTATGGCTACACCTTC
-	-	TRBV20-1	TRBJ1-1	CSARDRALTEAFF	TGCAGTGCTAGAGACAGGGCCCTGACTGAAGCTTTCTTT
-	few	TRBV19	TRBJ1-5	CASSIGSAHNQPQHF	TGTGCCAGTAGTATAGGGTCAGCACACAATCAGCCCCAGCATTTT
TRBD1	few	TRBV20-1	TRBJ2-5	CSAREGQGWSGETQYF	TGCAGTGCTAGAGAGGGACAGGGATGGTCGGGAGAGACCCAGTACTTC
-	-	TRBV7-6	TRBJ2-3	CASSLALLGARPLGDTQYF	TGTGCCAGCAGCTTAGCCCTGTTGGGAGCCCGGCCCCTGGGAGATACGCAGTATTTT
-	few	TRBV5-1	TRBJ2-1	CASSPSNGLTYNEQFF	TGCGCCAGCAGCCCTTCGAACGGGCTCACCTACAATGAGCAGTTCTTC
-	-	TRBV12-3/TRBV12-4	TRBJ1-1	CASSLANRFTEAFF	TGTGCCAGCAGTTTAGCGAACCGGTTCACTGAAGCTTTCTTT
-	-	TRBV7-2	TRBJ2-1	CASSLTRGADNEQFF	TGTGCCAGCAGCTTAACCAGGGGGGCAGACAATGAGCAGTTCTTC
-	few	TRBV7-8	TRBJ2-7	CASSLLGTDVSYEQYF	TGTGCCAGCAGCTTACTGGGGACTGACGTTTCCTACGAGCAGTACTTC
-	-	TRBV30	TRBJ2-7	CAWSVEVGISYEQYF	TGTGCCTGGAGTGTAGAGGTGGGGATCTCCTACGAGCAGTACTTC
-	-	TRBV12-3/TRBV12-4	TRBJ2-5	CASSRRGVPETQYF	TGTGCCAGCAGTAGACGCGGGGTTCCGGAGACCCAGTACTTC
-	few	TRBV5-1	TRBJ2-6	CASSLVANVLTF	TGCGCCAGCAGCTTGGTTGCCAACGTCCTGACTTTC
TRBD2	-	TRBV10-3	TRBJ2-1	CAISPTSGSSHEQFF	TGTGCCATTAGTCCGACTAGCGGGAGTTCCCATGAGCAGTTCTTC
-	few	TRBV2	TRBJ1-1	CASSRGGGAAEAFF	TGTGCCAGCAGTCGCGGAGGGGGGGCCGCTGAAGCTTTCTTT
TRBD1	-	TRBV5-1	TRBJ1-1	CASSSGQVAETEAFF	TGCGCCAGCAGCTCCGGACAGGTGGCCGAGACTGAAGCTTTCTTT
-	few	TRBV7-9	TRBJ1-1	CASSLEQGLNTEAFF	TGTGCCAGCAGCCTTGAACAGGGATTGAACACTGAAGCTTTCTTT
-	-	TRBV5-1	TRBJ2-7	CASSLVRAGTYEQYF	TGCGCCAGCAGCTTGGTTCGGGCAGGTACCTACGAGCAGTACTTC
TRBD2	many	TRBV12-3/TRBV12-4	TRBJ2-5	CASSFGAASGRRRFQETQYF	TGTGCCAGCAGTTTTGGTGCCGCTAGCGGGAGAAGGAGGTTTCAAGAGACCCAGTACTTC
TRBD1	-	TRBV25-1	TRBJ1-6	CASSSDRGSPLHF	TGTGCCAGCAGTTCGGACAGGGGTTCACCCCTCCACTTT
-	-	TRBV24-1	TRBJ1-5	CATSDSYSNQPQHF	TGTGCCACCAGTGACAGTTATAGCAATCAGCCCCAGCATTTT
-	few	TRBV2	TRBJ2-7	CASFSGNLLYEQYF	TGTGCCAGCTTTAGTGGTAACTTACTCTACGAGCAGTACTTC
-	-	TRBV4-3	TRBJ2-3	CASSQPGDTQYF	TGCGCCAGCAGCCAGCCAGGAGATACGCAGTATTTT
TRBD2	few	TRBV27	TRBJ2-7	CASSTWDYIAYEQYF	TGTGCCAGCAGTACCTGGGACTACATTGCCTACGAGCAGTACTTC
-	many	TRBV28	TRBJ1-1	CASRVNTEAFF	TGTGCCAGCAGGGTGAACACTGAAGCTTTCTTT
-	-	TRBV3-1	TRBJ1-1	CASSEGERTEAFF	TGTGCCAGCAGCGAGGGGGAACGTACTGAAGCTTTCTTT
-	-	TRBV12-3/TRBV12-4	TRBJ1-3	CASNEGGTSGNTIYF	TGTGCCAGCAACGAGGGGGGGACCTCTGGAAACACCATATATTTT
-	-	TRBV5-1	TRBJ2-3	CASSLNGPSTDTQYF	TGCGCCAGCAGCTTGAACGGGCCTAGCACAGATACGCAGTATTTT
-	few	TRBV2	TRBJ1-6	CASSPASPLHF	TGTGCCAGCAGCCCCGCTTCACCCCTCCACTTT
TRBD1	-	TRBV7-2	TRBJ1-2	CASSSMGQGDGYGYTF	TGTGCCAGCAGCTCTATGGGACAGGGGGATGGCTATGGCTACACCTTC
-	few	TRBV9	TRBJ1-1	CASSVVAGTNTEAFF	TGTGCCAGCAGCGTAGTGGCAGGAACTAACACTGAAGCTTTCTTT
-	-	TRBV25-1	TRBJ2-1	CASSTRFYNEQFF	TGTGCCAGCAGTACACGCTTCTACAATGAGCAGTTCTTC
-	-	TRBV20-1	TRBJ2-5	CSAILASGQETQYF	TGCAGTGCTATATTGGCCTCGGGGCAAGAGACCCAGTACTTC
-	few	TRBV12-3/TRBV12-4	TRBJ1-4	CASSFGLPTGLVFATNEKLFF	TGTGCCAGCAGTTTCGGGCTGCCTACAGGATTGGTTTTTGCAACTAATGAAAAACTGTTTTTT
-	few	TRBV7-9	TRBJ2-2	CASSLGSYTGELFF	TGTGCCAGCAGCTTAGGTTCCTACACCGGGGAGCTGTTTTTT
TRBD2	many	TRBV7-2	TRBJ2-7	CASRVHSGGAYEQYF	TGTGCCAGCAGAGTACATAGCGGGGGGGCTTACGAGCAGTACTTC
TRBD2	-	TRBV4-1	TRBJ2-7	CASSQTSGGDEQYF	TGCGCCAGCAGCCAGACTAGCGGCGGAGACGAGCAGTACTTC
-	-	TRBV30	TRBJ2-7	CAWSVGAGSYEQYF	TGTGCCTGGAGTGTAGGGGCAGGATCCTACGAGCAGTACTTC
TRBD2	-	TRBV15	TRBJ2-1	CATSRRSGGDFDNEQFF	TGTGCCACCAGCAGGCGCAGCGGGGGGGATTTCGACAATGAGCAGTTCTTC
TRBD2	-	TRBV7-2	TRBJ2-7	CASSLGLAGKSSYEQYF	TGTGCCAGCAGCCTCGGACTAGCGGGGAAGAGCTCCTACGAGCAGTACTTC
TRBD2	-	TRBV24-1	TRBJ2-1	CATSDPAGDNEQFF	TGTGCCACCAGTGATCCAGCGGGGGACAATGAGCAGTTCTTC
-	few	TRBV4-1	TRBJ2-7	CASSQQGWDYEQYF	TGCGCCAGCAGCCAACAGGGATGGGATTACGAGCAGTACTTC
-	few	TRBV12-3/TRBV12-4	TRBJ1-5	CASSPNTGTQPQHF	TGTGCCAGCAGTCCAAACACAGGGACTCAGCCCCAGCATTTT
-	few	TRBV9	TRBJ2-4	CASSVDGGRNIQYF	TGTGCCAGCAGCGTAGATGGGGGTCGAAACATTCAGTACTTC
TRBD1	-	TRBV20-1	TRBJ1-1	CSARAGQGMWTEAFF	TGCAGTGCTAGGGCCGGACAGGGAATGTGGACTGAAGCTTTCTTT
TRBD1	few	TRBV20-1	TRBJ1-5	CSARRRGTVGNQPQHF	TGCAGTGCTAGGAGGCGAGGGACAGTCGGCAATCAGCCCCAGCATTTT
-	-	TRBV7-9	TRBJ2-4	CASSSPGALLLAKNIQYF	TGTGCCAGCAGCTCCCCGGGCGCACTCCTACTAGCCAAAAACATTCAGTACTTC
-	-	TRBV18	TRBJ2-3	CASSPYSSTDTQYF	TGTGCCAGCTCACCCTACTCCAGCACAGATACGCAGTATTTT
-	few	TRBV7-7	TRBJ2-6	CASSSGPLSSSGANVLTF	TGTGCCAGCAGCTCGGGACCGCTGTCGAGCTCTGGGGCCAACGTCCTGACTTTC